What follows are 3 T cell receptor beta chains derived from one specimen sequenced in a study of cytomegalovirus exposure and HLA in healthy donors. This PCR relied on a set of 60 Vbeta primers and 13 Jbeta primers. Using immunoSEQ multiplex PCR, the repertoire was profiled, and TCRdb retains in-frame clones only, with some absent. This sample has some 200,000 clones, with roughly 9.5% found just once. The sequencing input was PBMCs. The receptors come from a woman between 25 and 40 years old in good health and CMV-seropositive.

This clone was counted ten times or more. The genes are TRBV5-6 and TRBJ2-7, with 7 positions matching TRBD2. Trimming removed 1 base from V and 12 bases from J; junction bases left unmatched: 13. Germline-derived CDR1 and CDR2 are SGHDT and YYEEEE. CDR3 size: 14 residues. The DNA for the CDR3 is TGTGCCAGCAGCTTGAGTCAAGGGCGGGGGAGCCCGTACTTC. Its protein is CASSLSQGRGSPYF. Complete variable domain (other parts from reference TRBV5-6 and TRBJ2-7): DAGVTQSPTHLIKTRGQQVTLRCSPKSGHDTVSWYQQALGQGPQFIFQYYEEEERQRGNFPDRFSGHQFPNYSSELNVNALLLGDSALYLCASSLSQGRGSPYFGPGTRLTVT.

This clone was recorded a few times. The chain employs TRBV27 and TRBJ1-6; D uncertain. The V gene lost 10 bases and the J gene lost 3 bases, with 19 bases spanning the gap. The germline CDR1 and CDR2 sequences are MNHEY and SMNVEV (reference sequence). There are 16 residues in the CDR3. This CDR3 is CATKQSIRVYNSPLHF. CDR3 nucleotides: TGTGCCACCAAACAATCGATTCGGGTCTATAATTCACCCCTCCACTTT.

The chain joins TRBV5-6 to TRBJ1-1; TRBD1 agrees at 9 bases. Trimming took 2 bases from V and 0 from J; bases not matched to a gene: 5. Germline V gene sequence: CDR1 SGHDT, CDR2 YYEEEE. The CDR3 covers 16 residues. This chain's CDR3 is CASSFRTGAVNTEAFF. CDR3 in DNA: TGTGCCAGCAGCTTTAGGACAGGGGCAGTGAACACTGAAGCTTTCTTT.